This T cell receptor beta chain was found in a study of monozygotic twins with inflammatory bowel disease. In preparing each TCR library, 3,500 to 4,500 ng of total RNA was used. Nested amplification of TCRalpha and TCRbeta cDNA involved two PCRs of around 15 and 9 cycles. TCRdb re-called the 5' RACE reads and gives one entry per CDR3 protein, without DNA. Its table records roughly 150,000 distinct CDR3 sequences. Germline V gives CDR1 SGHKS, CDR2 YYEKEE (reference sequence). The length of the CDR3 is 13 residues. J is TRBJ2-3 and V is TRBV5-5. The receptor was isolated from a human donor with ulcerative colitis or Crohn's disease, or a healthy co-twin of an affected twin (not recorded which). Input material: blood. The CDR3 region is CASSRPATDTQYF.